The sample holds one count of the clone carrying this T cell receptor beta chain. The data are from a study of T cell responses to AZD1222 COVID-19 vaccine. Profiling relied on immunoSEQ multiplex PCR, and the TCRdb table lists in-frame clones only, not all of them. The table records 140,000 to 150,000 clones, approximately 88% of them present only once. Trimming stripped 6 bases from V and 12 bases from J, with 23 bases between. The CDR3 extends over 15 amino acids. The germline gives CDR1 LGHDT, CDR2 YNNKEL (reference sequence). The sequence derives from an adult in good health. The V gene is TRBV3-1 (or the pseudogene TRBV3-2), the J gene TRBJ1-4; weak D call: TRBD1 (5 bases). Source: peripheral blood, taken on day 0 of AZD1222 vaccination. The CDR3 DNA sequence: TGTGCCAGCAGACTGCCTGGGGATGCGGGGGTGGAACTGTTTTTT. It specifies CASRLPGDAGVELFF.